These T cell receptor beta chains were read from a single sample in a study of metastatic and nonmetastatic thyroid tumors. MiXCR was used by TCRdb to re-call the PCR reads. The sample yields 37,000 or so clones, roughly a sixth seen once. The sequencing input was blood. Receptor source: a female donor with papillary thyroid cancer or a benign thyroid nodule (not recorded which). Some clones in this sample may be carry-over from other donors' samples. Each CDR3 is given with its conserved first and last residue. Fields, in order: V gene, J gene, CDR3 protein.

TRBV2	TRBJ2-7	CALGGSGTGAHEQYF
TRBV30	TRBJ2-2	CSWVGWNTGELFF
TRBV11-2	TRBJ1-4	CASSFAGGYEKLFF
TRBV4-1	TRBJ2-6	CASSPDRGPGANVLTF
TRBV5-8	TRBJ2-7	CVSSPDLHEQYF
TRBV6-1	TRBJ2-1	CASRRASWGPNEQFF
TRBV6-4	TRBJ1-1	CASSTRANTEAFF
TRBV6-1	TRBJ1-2	CASSLGQQGGYTF
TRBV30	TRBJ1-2	CAWSRTVGGYTF
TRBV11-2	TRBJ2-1	CASSLEGTESYNEQFF
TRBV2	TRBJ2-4	CAIRMGGNIQYF
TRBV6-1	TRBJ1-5	CASRGVNQPQHF
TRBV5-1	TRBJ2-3	CASSPATSGRALDTQYF
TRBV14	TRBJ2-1	CASSQLAGGPNNEQFF
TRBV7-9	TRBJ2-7	CASSLGGSAYEQYF
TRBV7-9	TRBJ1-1	CASSGGGRNTEAFF